Detailed here is one TCR beta chain. As yet, its antigen is unknown. These data come from a study of CD8 T cells in ankylosing spondylitis. Study conclusions and caveats: Disease-linked clones bore a CD8+ phenotype, appearing relatively rarely in peripheral blood.

TCRdb processed the 5' RACE reads anew with MiXCR; each CDR3 protein has one entry. The sample lists 150,000 to 250,000 distinct CDR3 sequences, roughly 12% seen once, with approximately 15% in the top ten. The V and J ends lost 0 bases and 4 bases respectively, with 12 bases between them. The CDR3 is 14 residues long. Germline CDR1 GTSNPN, CDR2 SVGIG (reference sequence). What was sequenced was blood, either unsorted or a sorted T cell fraction (not recorded which). The source of this sequence is a male donor with ankylosing spondylitis or in good health (not recorded which). The rearrangement joins TRBV30 to TRBJ1-2; D perhaps matches TRBD1 (5 bases). The CDR3 bases are TGTGCCTGGAGTGTAGGGTTCGGGGGCTATGGCTACACCTTC. Residues: CAWSVGFGGYGYTF. Full variable domain (missing parts from reference TRBV30 and TRBJ1-2): SQTIHQWPATLVQPVGSPLSLECTVEGTSNPNLYWYRQAAGRGLQLLFYSVGIGQISSEVPQNLSASRPQDRQFILSSKKLLLSDSGFYLCAWSVGFGGYGYTFGSGTRLTVV.